The sequence of this TCR beta chain was determined in a study of T cells in Graves' hyperthyroidism and ophthalmopathy. General observations from the study: For ophthalmopathy, model prediction preceded onset by a median about 6 months.

This clonotype was recorded many times. Antigen unknown. RNA transcripts provided the source from which TCR beta CDR3 regions were amplified. A set of HTBI primers served as the primers for a first-round RT-PCR of the TCR CDR3. TCRdb passed the multiplex PCR reads through MiXCR, listing each CDR3 protein once. This sample has 550,000 to 800,000 distinct CDR3 sequences, with around a sixth found just once. Newly diagnosed hyperthyroidism, duration under 2 months, in patients aged 18 to 65. Exclusion of patients followed from uncontrolled infection, other autoimmune disease, pregnancy or lactation. On the basis of clinical symptoms, serum thyroxine and TRAb, thyroid ultrasound and orbital computed tomography, diagnoses were made. CDR3 length: 15 amino acids. V dropped 6 bases and J dropped 2; count of bases not matched to a gene: 10.

V and J are TRBV12-3 or TRBV12-4 and TRBJ2-7; 7 bases fit TRBD1. The sample comprised blood. This receptor was taken from a man in his fifties or sixties with Graves' hyperthyroidism. The CDR3 loop is CASSLRTGPAYEQYF. Here the CDR3 DNA reads TGTGCCAGCAGCCTACGGACAGGACCAGCCTACGAGCAGTACTTC.